What follows are 16 T cell receptor beta chains derived from one specimen sequenced in a study of blood T cell repertoires in COVID-19. Repertoires were generated with immunoSEQ multiplex PCR, while TCRdb's copy carries only in-frame clones and drops some. The sample lists 200,000 to 250,000 clones, 70% to 90% occurring once. Sequencing used PBMCs or T cells enriched from blood (not recorded which). Every receptor here comes from a woman between 45 and 60 years old with acute COVID-19.

The V gene is TRBV29-1, the J gene TRBJ1-3, with unresolved D. There are 12 residues in the CDR3. CDR1 is SQVTM, CDR2 ANQGSEA, per germline. V was pared by 3 bases and J by 3 bases, with 6 bases between. The CDR3 spells CSVDEGGNTIYF. CDR3 in DNA: TGCAGCGTTGATGAGGGTGGAAACACCATATATTTT.

The CDR3 DNA follows: TGTGCCAGCAGCGATGGTACCCGTTTACGGGCTTTCTTT. Its protein is CASSDGTRLRAFF. V gene TRBV7-2 combines with J gene TRBJ1-1; D unclear. V was trimmed by 5 bases and J by 11 bases, leaving 18 bases between them. The CDR3 runs to 13 residues. Germline loops: CDR1 SGHTA, CDR2 FQGNSA.

This sequence joins TRBV6-6 and TRBJ2-7; 14 nucleotides match TRBD2. The CDR3 consists of 18 residues. Trimming removed 5 bases from V and 0 bases from J; junction bases left unmatched: 9. Germline CDR1 is MNHNY and CDR2 is SVGAGI (reference sequence). The CDR3 DNA is TGTGCCAGCAGTCAGGGACTAGCGGGGGCCAGGAGCTCCTACGAGCAGTACTTC. Its translation: CASSQGLAGARSSYEQYF.

The V call is TRBV16, the J call TRBJ2-1, with D maybe TRBD2 (5 bases). The V and J ends lost 4 bases and 5 bases respectively, with 12 bases between them. The CDR3 is 14 amino acids. Germline CDR1 is KGHSY and CDR2 is FQNENV. This CDR3 is CASSPLDYNNEQFF. In DNA, the CDR3 is TGTGCCAGCAGCCCCCTCGACTACAACAATGAGCAGTTCTTC.

CDR3 nucleotides: TGTGCCAGCAGCCTCCTGGGACTACACCTCCGATATAGCAATCAGCCCCAGCATTTT. Its protein product is CASSLLGLHLRYSNQPQHF. This chain uses TRBV12-1 with TRBJ1-5. TRBV12-1 is an annotated pseudogene. CDR3 length: 19 amino acids.

The chain combines TRBV7-2 with TRBJ1-2; D gene ambiguous. Deletions cut 4 bases from V and 6 bases from J, with 15 bases between. This CDR3 is 14 amino acids long. Germline V gene lookup returns CDR1 SGHTA and CDR2 FQGNSA. The CDR3 region is CASSSGYPIDGYTF. As DNA, the CDR3 is TGTGCCAGCAGCTCGGGGTACCCTATAGATGGCTACACCTTC.

This sequence joins TRBV19 and TRBJ1-5; 9 bases align to TRBD1. Germline CDR1 is LNHDA and CDR2 is SQIVND (reference sequence). The CDR3 covers 16 residues. J lost 2 bases, V lost 7 bases, and 9 bases had no gene match. The chain's CDR3 is CASMGQGGTGNQPQHF. The CDR3, as DNA: TGTGCCAGTATGGGACAGGGAGGGACAGGCAATCAGCCCCAGCATTTT.

The chain carries TRBV15 and TRBJ2-7; no clear D gene. Germline V gene sequence: CDR1 LNHNV, CDR2 YYDKDF (reference sequence). Trimming shortened V by 0 bases and J by 7 bases, and 13 bases separated the two germline ends. This CDR3 is 14 amino acids long. The CDR3 protein is CATSRDVARLEQYF. CDR3 DNA sequence: TGTGCCACCAGCAGAGACGTGGCCCGATTAGAGCAGTACTTC. The whole variable domain, filled in from reference TRBV15 and TRBJ2-7, reads DAMVIQNPRYQVTQFGKPVTLSCSQTLNHNVMYWYQQKSSQAPKLLFHYYDKDFNNEADTPDNFQSRRPNTSFCFLDIRSPGLGDTAMYLCATSRDVARLEQYFGPGTRLTVT.

This chain uses TRBV6-2 or TRBV6-3 with TRBJ1-1; D perhaps matches TRBD1 (5 bases). Trimming pared 6 bases from V and 7 bases from J, leaving 12 bases between. The CDR3 is made up of 12 amino acids. The germline CDR1 and CDR2 sequences are MNHEY and SVGEGT. The CDR3, as DNA: TGTGCCAGCAGCCGCGACAGACATGAAGCTTTCTTT. Amino acid sequence: CASSRDRHEAFF.

V gene TRBV5-6 combines with J gene TRBJ1-5; TRBD1 matches at 10 bases. With 0 bases clipped from V and 7 bases from J, the junction kept 7 bases outside the gene matches. Germline loops: CDR1 SGHDT, CDR2 YYEEEE. This CDR3 is 16 amino acids long. CDR3 coding DNA: TGTGCCAGCAGCTTGGGGGGACAGGGGCAATCACAGCCCCAGCATTTT. Amino acids: CASSLGGQGQSQPQHF. The full variable domain, completed using reference TRBV5-6 and TRBJ1-5, is DAGVTQSPTHLIKTRGQQVTLRCSPKSGHDTVSWYQQALGQGPQFIFQYYEEEERQRGNFPDRFSGHQFPNYSSELNVNALLLGDSALYLCASSLGGQGQSQPQHFGDGTRLSIL.

CDR3 in DNA: TGTGCCAGCAGCTCCCAAGTGGCCAGCTCTGGAAACACCATATATTTT. It codes for CASSSQVASSGNTIYF. The chain joins TRBV5-4 to TRBJ1-3; no reliable D call. CDR3 size: 16 residues. Germline CDR1 and CDR2: SGHNT and YYREEE (reference sequence). The V end was cut by 3 bases, the J end by 0 bases, with 13 bases between.

This clone was detected once. The V and J genes are TRBV27 and TRBJ2-7; TRBD1 agrees at 10 bases. There are 14 residues in the CDR3. Germline assignment: CDR1 MNHEY and CDR2 SMNVEV (reference sequence). J was trimmed by 5 bases and V by 0 bases; bases with no gene match: 1. The CDR3: CASSLSTGGNEQYF. The CDR3, as DNA: TGTGCCAGCAGTTTATCGACAGGGGGCAACGAGCAGTACTTC.

CDR3 DNA sequence: TGTGCCAGCAGTTTGGGGGGACAGCCTAACTATGGCTACACCTTC. Translation: CASSLGGQPNYGYTF. V usage is TRBV28 and J usage is TRBJ1-2; 7 positions agree with TRBD1. The junction had 4 bases not matched to a gene; V was cut back by 3 bases and J by 0 bases. Germline lookup yields CDR1 MDHEN and CDR2 SYDVKM. The CDR3 has 15 amino acids.

The V call is TRBV30, the J call TRBJ1-6; TRBD1 matches 7 bases. The V and J ends lost 1 base and 5 bases, in that order; junction bases with no gene match: 8. This CDR3 has 16 amino acids. CDR1 and CDR2 from the germline V gene are GTSNPN and SVGIG (reference sequence). The CDR3 DNA reads as TGTGCCTGGAGTGCCGCGTACAGGGGAAATAATTCACCCCTCCACTTT. It translates to CAWSAAYRGNNSPLHF.

This rearrangement joins TRBV5-8 to TRBJ1-5; 9 bases line up with TRBD1. The CDR3 is 15 amino acids. V lost 4 bases to trimming and J lost 8 bases; unmatched junction nucleotides: 10. From germline, CDR1 is SGHTS and CDR2 YDEGEE. CDR3 amino acids: CASSATGTGYEPQHF. Here the CDR3 DNA reads TGTGCCAGCAGCGCGACCGGGACAGGGTATGAGCCCCAGCATTTT.

This clone appeared once. This chain connects TRBV7-2 to TRBJ2-1; 12 bases line up with TRBD1. Germline V gene sequence: CDR1 SGHTA, CDR2 FQGNSA. CDR3 length equals 17 residues. Germline trimming cut 3 bases from V and 6 bases from J; bases unmatched to any gene: 9. As DNA, the CDR3 is TGTGCCAGCAGCTTTAGCTCCGGGACAGGGGGCATCAATGAGCAGTTCTTC. Protein: CASSFSSGTGGINEQFF.